One sample yielded the 13 T cell receptor beta chains listed below, sequenced in a study of shared clonotypes between healthy human individuals. Sequencing used immunoSEQ multiplex PCR; TCRdb keeps in-frame clones, though not all of them. The sample holds approximately 1.5 million clones, around 98.5% seen once. Sequencing input: naive CD4+ T cells sorted from blood. Subset here: CD45RA+ positively selected. These receptors all stem from a man aged 25-45 years in good health.

This chain connects TRBV6-1 to TRBJ2-7; no clear D. The V and J ends lost 6 bases and 2 bases respectively, with 5 bases between them. Per germline, CDR1 MNHNS and CDR2 SASEGT. The CDR3 contains 11 residues. The CDR3 nucleotides are TGTGCCAGCAGGGTCACCTACGAGCAGTACTTC. It is translated as CASRVTYEQYF.

The chain uses TRBV18 and TRBJ2-3; 7 nucleotides align to TRBD1. V was clipped by 5 bases and J by 4 bases; unmatched bases: 3. Germline lookup yields CDR1 KGHSH and CDR2 LQKENI. The CDR3 loop spans 13 amino acids. CDR3 sequence (DNA): TGTGCCAGCTCAACCGGGACAGCAGATACGCAGTATTTT. Translating gives CASSTGTADTQYF.

This clone has only one observation. J is TRBJ1-5 and V is TRBV6-5; D unresolved. Germline lookup yields CDR1 MNHEY and CDR2 SVGAGI. The CDR3 is 14 amino acids. The V and J ends lost 6 bases and 0 bases respectively, with 9 bases between them. The CDR3 coding sequence is TGTGCCAGCAGGCTAGGTGATAGCAATCAGCCCCAGCATTTT. Translated, it gives CASRLGDSNQPQHF.

This clone has a single count. V and J are TRBV28 and TRBJ2-1, with D hard to call. The V end lost 1 base, the J end lost 10 bases, and 8 bases lay between the germline ends. Germline V CDR1 and CDR2: MDHEN, SYDVKM. The CDR3 totals 12 residues. The CDR3 DNA reads TGTGCCAGCAGTTTATCCCGCGCGGAGCAGTTCTTC. Translation: CASSLSRAEQFF.

The chain combines TRBV5-4 with TRBJ2-3; no firm D call. The length of the CDR3 is 13 residues. The germline CDR1 and CDR2 sequences are SGHNT and YYREEE (reference sequence). V was trimmed by 4 bases and J by 6 bases, leaving 12 bases between them. DNA of the CDR3: TGTGCCAGCAGCCCAGGCCGCCCGGATACGCAGTATTTT. Amino acid sequence: CASSPGRPDTQYF.

This clone was picked up one time. The chain couples TRBV29-1 to TRBJ1-2, with a possible D match to TRBD1 (5 bases). Germline assignment: CDR1 SQVTM and CDR2 ANQGSEA. The CDR3 length is 13 residues. V lost 5 bases and J 7 bases, leaving 17 bases between the germline ends. CDR3 amino acids: CSVLVQGSSGYTF. In nucleotides, the CDR3 is TGCAGCGTTTTAGTTCAGGGATCAAGTGGCTACACCTTC.

The chain uses TRBV7-9 and TRBJ2-3, with a weak D call TRBD1 (6 bases). Germline CDR1 and CDR2: SEHNR and FQNEAQ (reference sequence). CDR3 size: 17 residues. The germline V and J ends were trimmed by 5 bases and 0 bases, with 18 bases remaining between them. CDR3 loop: CASSPVRTAPSTDTQYF. The CDR3 DNA reads as TGTGCCAGCAGCCCAGTTCGGACAGCGCCTAGCACAGATACGCAGTATTTT. Variable domain in full (rest from reference TRBV7-9 and TRBJ2-3): DTGVSQNPRHKITKRGQNVTFRCDPISEHNRLYWYRQTLGQGPEFLTYFQNEAQLEKSRLLSDRFSAERPKGSFSTLEIQRTEQGDSAMYLCASSPVRTAPSTDTQYFGPGTRLTVL.

The chain combines TRBV9 with TRBJ1-1; tentatively, D is TRBD1 (5 bases). CDR3 length equals 16 residues. CDR1 and CDR2 (germline): SGDLS, YYNGEE. V was clipped by 0 bases and J by 3 bases, with 15 bases between them. CDR3 loop: CASSVAGSRVDTEAFF. CDR3 coding DNA: TGTGCCAGCAGCGTAGCGGGGTCCAGGGTGGACACTGAAGCTTTCTTT.

The rearrangement links TRBV18 to TRBJ2-7; D unresolved. Trimming removed 4 bases at V and 6 bases at J, with 16 bases between. The CDR3 has 14 residues. Germline CDR1 and CDR2: KGHSH and LQKENI. The DNA for the CDR3 is TGTGCCAGCTCACAGGTTCAAACTCCAGGCGAGCAGTACTTC. As protein: CASSQVQTPGEQYF.

The chain carries TRBV2 and TRBJ1-4; D gene uncertain. V lost 6 bases and J 6 bases, leaving 8 bases between the germline ends. Germline lookup yields CDR1 SNHLY and CDR2 FYNNEI. The CDR3 has 12 amino acids. The CDR3 nucleotides are TGTGCCAGCAGCCTATTATATGAAAAACTGTTTTTT. It translates to CASSLLYEKLFF.

The chain is built from TRBV9 and TRBJ1-1, with no clear D. The length of the CDR3 is 15 residues. Germline V gene lookup returns CDR1 SGDLS and CDR2 YYNGEE. Trimming took off 0 bases at V and 7 bases at J, with 16 bases between the two ends. For the CDR3, the DNA is TGTGCCAGCAGCGTAGACGTGGGGAGAGAAATTGAAGCTTTCTTT. Protein sequence: CASSVDVGREIEAFF. Filled out from reference TRBV9 and TRBJ1-1, the complete variable domain reads DSGVTQTPKHLITATGQRVTLRCSPRSGDLSVYWYQQSLDQGLQFLIQYYNGEERAKGNILERFSAQQFPDLHSELNLSSLELGDSALYFCASSVDVGREIEAFFGQGTRLTVV.

The chain couples TRBV10-1 to TRBJ1-1; D is unclear. CDR1 WNHNN and CDR2 SYGVQD come from the germline V gene (reference sequence). Trimming stripped 3 bases from V and 11 bases from J, with 19 bases between. This CDR3 contains 14 residues. The DNA for the CDR3 is TGCGCCAGCAGTGAAAAGGTTCGAAGTGGTCGGGCTTTCTTT. It codes for CASSEKVRSGRAFF.

This rearrangement joins TRBV6-6 to TRBJ2-1, with 11 bases identical to TRBD2. V shed 8 bases, J shed 7 bases, and the junction held 10 bases outside the gene matches. The germline gives CDR1 MNHNY, CDR2 SVGAGI (reference sequence). The CDR3 sequence is 15 residues long. The CDR3 reads CASRRGLAEINEQFF. The CDR3 coding sequence is TGTGCCAGCCGCCGGGGACTAGCGGAAATAAATGAGCAGTTCTTC.